The clone carrying this T cell receptor (beta chain) was picked up one time. Its antigen remains unknown. This specimen belongs to a study of Graves' ophthalmopathy and Graves' hyperthyroidism. Findings and caveats of the study: Most clonotypes expanded in thyroid above 0.001 frequency were present in blood too.

Transcripts of RNA were the source for amplifying TCR beta CDR3 regions. After a first-round RT-PCR with HTBI primers, a second-round multiplex PCR was run. TCRdb called the multiplex PCR reads again in MiXCR, with one record for every CDR3 protein. The data contain about 740,000 distinct CDR3 sequences, roughly 40% of them seen just once; the ten biggest clones take up 40% to 45%. Under 3 months in duration, the ophthalmopathy in affected donors had moderate-to-severe activity, CAS ≥3 and NOSPECS ≥4. Serum thyroxine and TRAb, along with clinical symptoms, thyroid ultrasound and orbital computed tomography, were what diagnosis relied on. The starting material, approximately 9.7 ml of fresh peripheral blood, provided the PBMCs. The CDR3 spans 17 residues. Losses at the gene ends were 3 bases for V and 4 bases for J; bases not matched to a gene: 13. Germline V CDR1 and CDR2: LNHNV, YYDKDF (reference sequence).

The chain joins TRBV15 to TRBJ2-5; 8 bases map to TRBD1. The receptor was derived from an adult man with Graves' ophthalmopathy. The source material was peripheral blood. The CDR3 nucleotides read TGTGCCACCAGCAGCTCACGGACAGGGAAGGTCCGAGAGACCCAGTACTTC. It encodes CATSSSRTGKVRETQYF.